The present T cell receptor beta chain was sequenced within a study of cytomegalovirus exposure and HLA in healthy donors. Study-level information: Later analysis reported that the approximately 110 validation repertoires shared the platform of the 600 to 750 first-cohort repertoires. Notes on the study in general: Cytomegalovirus status was reportedly diagnosed by the classifier with high sensitivity and specificity. Most sequenced TCRs were rare (though some public TCRs occurred in many donors).

Comments on this clone: What it binds is unknown.

Profiled with immunoSEQ multiplex PCR; TCRdb holds only in-frame clones, not every one. This table has tens of thousands of clones, roughly 92% appearing once. V was trimmed by 3 bases and J by 0 bases, leaving 15 bases between them. The CDR3 is 16 residues long. Germline values: CDR1 SGHRS, CDR2 YFSETQ. The receptor was derived from a man between 18 and 35 years old in good health and CMV-seronegative. The chain employs TRBV5-1 and TRBJ1-1; D gene ambiguous. The sequenced material came from PBMCs. The CDR3: CASSSEYGSMNTEAFF. The CDR3 bases are TGCGCCAGCAGCTCTGAGTACGGTTCGATGAACACTGAAGCTTTCTTT.